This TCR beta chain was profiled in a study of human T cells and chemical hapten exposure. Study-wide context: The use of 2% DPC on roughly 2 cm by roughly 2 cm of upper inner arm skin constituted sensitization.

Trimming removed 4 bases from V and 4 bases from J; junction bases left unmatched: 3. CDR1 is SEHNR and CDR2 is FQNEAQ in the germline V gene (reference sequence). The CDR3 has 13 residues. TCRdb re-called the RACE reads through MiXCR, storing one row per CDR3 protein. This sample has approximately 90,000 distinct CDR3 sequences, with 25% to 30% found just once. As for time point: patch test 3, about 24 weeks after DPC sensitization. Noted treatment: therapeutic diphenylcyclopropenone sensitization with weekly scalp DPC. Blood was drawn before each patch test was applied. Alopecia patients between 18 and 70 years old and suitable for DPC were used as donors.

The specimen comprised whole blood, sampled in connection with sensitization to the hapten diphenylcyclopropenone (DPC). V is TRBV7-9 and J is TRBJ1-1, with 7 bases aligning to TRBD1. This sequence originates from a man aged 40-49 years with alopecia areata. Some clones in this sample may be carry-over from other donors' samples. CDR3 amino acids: CASSSTGATEAFF. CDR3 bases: TGTGCCAGCAGCTCAACAGGGGCCACTGAAGCTTTCTTT.